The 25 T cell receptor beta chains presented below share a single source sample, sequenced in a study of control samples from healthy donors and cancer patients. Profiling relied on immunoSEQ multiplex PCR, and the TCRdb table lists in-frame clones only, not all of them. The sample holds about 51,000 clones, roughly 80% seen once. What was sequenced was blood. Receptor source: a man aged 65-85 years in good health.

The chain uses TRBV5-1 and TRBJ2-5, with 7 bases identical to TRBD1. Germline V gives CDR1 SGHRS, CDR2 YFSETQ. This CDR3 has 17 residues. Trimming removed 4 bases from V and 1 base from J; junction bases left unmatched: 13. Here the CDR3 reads CASSPNRGGYSQETQYF. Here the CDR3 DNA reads TGCGCCAGCAGCCCCAACAGGGGCGGGTACAGCCAAGAGACCCAGTACTTC.

In DNA form, the CDR3 reads TGTGCCAGCAGCCAGAACAGGGGGCGAGAGACCCAGTACTTC. Its protein is CASSQNRGRETQYF. The chain carries TRBV3-1 (or the pseudogene TRBV3-2) and TRBJ2-5; TRBD1 matches at 9 bases. The CDR3 covers 14 residues. Looked up from germline, CDR1 is LGHDT and CDR2 is YNNKEL (reference sequence). After removal of 3 bases from V and 4 bases from J, the junction contained 3 bases not matched to a gene.

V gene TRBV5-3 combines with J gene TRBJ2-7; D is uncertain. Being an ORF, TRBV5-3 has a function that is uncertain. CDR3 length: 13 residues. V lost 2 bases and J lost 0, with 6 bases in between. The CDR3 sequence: CARSFRSSYEQYF. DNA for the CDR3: TGTGCCAGAAGCTTTAGGAGCTCCTACGAGCAGTACTTC.

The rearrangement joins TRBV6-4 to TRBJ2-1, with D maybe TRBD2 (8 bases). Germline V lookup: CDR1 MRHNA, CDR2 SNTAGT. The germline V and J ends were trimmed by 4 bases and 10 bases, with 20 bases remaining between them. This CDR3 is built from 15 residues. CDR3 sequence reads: CASSVQLGLGGEQFF. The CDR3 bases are TGTGCCAGCAGTGTCCAACTGGGACTAGGGGGCGAGCAGTTCTTC.

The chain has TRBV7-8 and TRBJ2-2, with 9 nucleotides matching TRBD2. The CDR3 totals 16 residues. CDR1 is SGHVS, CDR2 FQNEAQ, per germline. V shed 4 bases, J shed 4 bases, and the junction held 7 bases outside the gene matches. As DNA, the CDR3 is TGTGCCAGCAGCTCCTCCCTAGCGGGGCCCACCGGGGAGCTGTTTTTT. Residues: CASSSSLAGPTGELFF.

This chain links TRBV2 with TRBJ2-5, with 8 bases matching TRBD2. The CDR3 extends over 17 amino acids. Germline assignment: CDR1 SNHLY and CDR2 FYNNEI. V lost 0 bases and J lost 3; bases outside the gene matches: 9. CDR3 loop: CASSEALVAGSKETQYF. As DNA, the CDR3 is TGTGCCAGCAGTGAAGCGTTGGTAGCGGGGAGTAAAGAGACCCAGTACTTC.

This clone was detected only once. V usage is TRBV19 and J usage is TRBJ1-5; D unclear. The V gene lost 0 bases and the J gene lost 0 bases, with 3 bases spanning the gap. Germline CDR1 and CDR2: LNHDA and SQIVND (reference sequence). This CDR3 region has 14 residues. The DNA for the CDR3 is TGTGCCAGTAGTATAGAGGATAGCAATCAGCCCCAGCATTTT. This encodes CASSIEDSNQPQHF.

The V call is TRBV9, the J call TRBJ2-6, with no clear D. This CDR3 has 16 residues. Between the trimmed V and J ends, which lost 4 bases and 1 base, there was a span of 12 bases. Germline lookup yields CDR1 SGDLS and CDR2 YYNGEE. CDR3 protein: CASSPLGGSGANVLTF. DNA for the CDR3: TGTGCCAGCAGCCCCTTAGGCGGTTCTGGGGCCAACGTCCTGACTTTC.

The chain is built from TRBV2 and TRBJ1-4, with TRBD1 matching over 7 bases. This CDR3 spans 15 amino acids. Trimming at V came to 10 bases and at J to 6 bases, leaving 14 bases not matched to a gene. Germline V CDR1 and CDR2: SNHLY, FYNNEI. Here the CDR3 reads CATRGGSFSHEKLFF. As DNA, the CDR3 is TGTGCCACTCGAGGGGGCAGCTTTTCTCATGAAAAACTGTTTTTT.

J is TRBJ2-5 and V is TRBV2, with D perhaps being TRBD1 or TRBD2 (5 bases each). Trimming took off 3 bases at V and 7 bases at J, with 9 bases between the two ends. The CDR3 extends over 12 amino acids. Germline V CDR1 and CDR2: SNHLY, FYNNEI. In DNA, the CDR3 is TGTGCCAGCAGTGACAGGGAGAGGACCCAGTACTTC. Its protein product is CASSDRERTQYF. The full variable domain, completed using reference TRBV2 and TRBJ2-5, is EPEVTQTPSHQVTQMGQEVILRCVPISNHLYFYWYRQILGQKVEFLVSFYNNEISEKSEIFDDQFSVERPDGSNFTLKIRSTKLEDSAMYFCASSDRERTQYFGPGTRLLVL.

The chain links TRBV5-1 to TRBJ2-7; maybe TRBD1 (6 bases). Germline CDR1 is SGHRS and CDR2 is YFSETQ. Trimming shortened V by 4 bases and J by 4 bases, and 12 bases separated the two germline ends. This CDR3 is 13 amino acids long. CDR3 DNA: TGCGCCAGCAGCAGAGACAGGTCTTACGAGCAGTACTTC. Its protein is CASSRDRSYEQYF.

The CDR3 region is CASKTDRGVNSPLHF. The CDR3, as DNA: TGTGCCAGCAAGACGGACAGGGGCGTTAATTCACCCCTCCACTTT. This chain links TRBV27 with TRBJ1-6; 9 positions match TRBD1. Per the germline V gene, CDR1 is MNHEY and CDR2 is SMNVEV (reference sequence). The CDR3 totals 15 residues. Losses at the gene ends were 7 bases for V and 6 bases for J; bases not matched to a gene: 7.

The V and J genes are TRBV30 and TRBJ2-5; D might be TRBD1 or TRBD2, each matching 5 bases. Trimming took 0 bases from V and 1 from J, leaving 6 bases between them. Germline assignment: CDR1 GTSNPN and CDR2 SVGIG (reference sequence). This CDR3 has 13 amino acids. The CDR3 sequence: CAWSVGGQETQYF. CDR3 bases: TGTGCCTGGAGTGTTGGGGGCCAAGAGACCCAGTACTTC.

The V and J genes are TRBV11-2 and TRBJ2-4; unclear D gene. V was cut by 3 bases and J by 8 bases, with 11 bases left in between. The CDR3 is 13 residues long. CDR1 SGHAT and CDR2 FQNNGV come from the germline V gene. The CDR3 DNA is TGTGCCAGCAGCTTCGACCGGTGGGACATTCAGTACTTC. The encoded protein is CASSFDRWDIQYF.

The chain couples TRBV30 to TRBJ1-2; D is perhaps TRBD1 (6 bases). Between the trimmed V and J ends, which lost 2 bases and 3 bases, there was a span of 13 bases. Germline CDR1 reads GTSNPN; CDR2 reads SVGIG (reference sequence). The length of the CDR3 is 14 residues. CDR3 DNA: TGTGCCTGGAGTAGAGGACAGAGGTACTATGGCTACACCTTC. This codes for CAWSRGQRYYGYTF. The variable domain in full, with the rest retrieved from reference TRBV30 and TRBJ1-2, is SQTIHQWPATLVQPVGSPLSLECTVEGTSNPNLYWYRQAAGRGLQLLFYSVGIGQISSEVPQNLSASRPQDRQFILSSKKLLLSDSGFYLCAWSRGQRYYGYTFGSGTRLTVV.

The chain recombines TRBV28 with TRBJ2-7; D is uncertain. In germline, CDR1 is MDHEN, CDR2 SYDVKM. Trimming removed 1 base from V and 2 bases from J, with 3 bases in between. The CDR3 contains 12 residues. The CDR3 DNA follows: TGTGCCAGCAGTTTATTAACCTACGAGCAGTACTTC. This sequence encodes CASSLLTYEQYF.

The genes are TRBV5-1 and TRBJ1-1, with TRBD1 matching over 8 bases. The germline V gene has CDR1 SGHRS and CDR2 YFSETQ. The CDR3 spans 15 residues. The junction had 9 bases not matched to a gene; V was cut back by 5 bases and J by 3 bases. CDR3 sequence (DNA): TGCGCCAGCAGAGGACGGACAGGGTCAGACACTGAAGCTTTCTTT. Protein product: CASRGRTGSDTEAFF.

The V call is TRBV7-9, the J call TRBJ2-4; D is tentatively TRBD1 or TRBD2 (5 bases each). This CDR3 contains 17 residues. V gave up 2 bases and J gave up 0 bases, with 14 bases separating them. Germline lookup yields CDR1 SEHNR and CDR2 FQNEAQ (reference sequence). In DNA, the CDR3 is TGTGCCAGCAGCTTATCGGGACGAGGGTCAGCCAAAAACATTCAGTACTTC. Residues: CASSLSGRGSAKNIQYF.

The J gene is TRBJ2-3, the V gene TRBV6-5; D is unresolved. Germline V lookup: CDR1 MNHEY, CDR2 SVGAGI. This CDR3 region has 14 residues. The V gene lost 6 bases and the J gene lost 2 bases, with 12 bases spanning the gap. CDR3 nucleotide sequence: TGTGCCAGCAGGCCCTGGGGTTTCACAGATACGCAGTATTTT. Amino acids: CASRPWGFTDTQYF.

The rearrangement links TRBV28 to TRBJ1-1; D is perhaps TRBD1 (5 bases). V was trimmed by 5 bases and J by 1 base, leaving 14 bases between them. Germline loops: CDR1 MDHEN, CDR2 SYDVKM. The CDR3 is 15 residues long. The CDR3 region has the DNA TGTGCCAGCAGTCCAGCGTGGGGGAGGAACACTGAAGCTTTCTTT. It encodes CASSPAWGRNTEAFF.

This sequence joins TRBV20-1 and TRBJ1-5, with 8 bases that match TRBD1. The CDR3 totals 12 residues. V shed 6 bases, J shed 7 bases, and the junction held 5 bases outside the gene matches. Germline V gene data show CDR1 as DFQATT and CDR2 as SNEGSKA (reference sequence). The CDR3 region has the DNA TGCAGTGCCAGTGACAGGGGACAGCCCCAGCATTTT. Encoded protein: CSASDRGQPQHF.

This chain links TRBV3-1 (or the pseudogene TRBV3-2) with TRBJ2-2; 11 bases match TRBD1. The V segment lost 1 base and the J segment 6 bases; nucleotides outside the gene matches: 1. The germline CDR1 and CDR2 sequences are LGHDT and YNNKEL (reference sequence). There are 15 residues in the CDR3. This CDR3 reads CASSQGTGGPGELFF. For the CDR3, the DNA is TGTGCCAGCAGCCAAGGGACAGGGGGCCCCGGGGAGCTGTTTTTT.

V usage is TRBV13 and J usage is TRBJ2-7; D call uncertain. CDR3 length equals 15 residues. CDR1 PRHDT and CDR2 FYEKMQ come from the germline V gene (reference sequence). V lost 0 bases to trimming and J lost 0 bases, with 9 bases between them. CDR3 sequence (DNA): TGTGCCAGCAGCTTAGGGGAGTCGAGCTCCTACGAGCAGTACTTC. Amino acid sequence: CASSLGESSSYEQYF.

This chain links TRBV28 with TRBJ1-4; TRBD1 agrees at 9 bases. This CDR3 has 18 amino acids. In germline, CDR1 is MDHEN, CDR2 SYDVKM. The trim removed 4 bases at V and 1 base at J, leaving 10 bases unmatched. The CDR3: CASSSLWTGVKTNEKLFF. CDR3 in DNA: TGTGCCAGCAGTTCCCTCTGGACAGGGGTTAAAACTAATGAAAAACTGTTTTTT. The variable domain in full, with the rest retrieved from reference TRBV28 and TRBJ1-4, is DVKVTQSSRYLVKRTGEKVFLECVQDMDHENMFWYRQDPGLGLRLIYFSYDVKMKEKGDIPEGYSVSREKKERFSLILESASTNQTSMYLCASSSLWTGVKTNEKLFFGSGTQLSVL.

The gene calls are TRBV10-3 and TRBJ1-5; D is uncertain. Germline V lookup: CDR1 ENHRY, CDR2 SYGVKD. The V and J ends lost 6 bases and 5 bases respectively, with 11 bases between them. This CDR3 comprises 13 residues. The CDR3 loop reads CAISPDRDQPQHF. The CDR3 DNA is TGTGCCATCAGCCCCGATAGGGATCAGCCCCAGCATTTT.